The clone carrying this T cell receptor beta chain was counted only a few times. The donors were in the approximately 130-subject validation cohort, distinct from the roughly 600-subject first cohort. Using immunoSEQ multiplex PCR, the repertoire was profiled, and TCRdb retains in-frame clones only, with some absent. The table lists 55,000 to 75,000 clones, about 92% of them singletons. The sample comes from a study of cytomegalovirus exposure and HLA in healthy donors. Sequencing used PBMCs. This TCR was sampled from a man younger than 30 in good health and CMV-seropositive.

The CDR3 DNA reads as TGTGCCAGCACTAAGGGGACTAGCGGGACCGGGGAGCTGTTTTTT. Amino acids: CASTKGTSGTGELFF. The chain employs TRBV2 and TRBJ2-2, with 12 bases that match TRBD2. This CDR3 spans 15 amino acids. Looked up from germline, CDR1 is SNHLY and CDR2 is FYNNEI. V trimming: 7 bases; J trimming: 5 bases; junction bases outside the gene matches: 5.